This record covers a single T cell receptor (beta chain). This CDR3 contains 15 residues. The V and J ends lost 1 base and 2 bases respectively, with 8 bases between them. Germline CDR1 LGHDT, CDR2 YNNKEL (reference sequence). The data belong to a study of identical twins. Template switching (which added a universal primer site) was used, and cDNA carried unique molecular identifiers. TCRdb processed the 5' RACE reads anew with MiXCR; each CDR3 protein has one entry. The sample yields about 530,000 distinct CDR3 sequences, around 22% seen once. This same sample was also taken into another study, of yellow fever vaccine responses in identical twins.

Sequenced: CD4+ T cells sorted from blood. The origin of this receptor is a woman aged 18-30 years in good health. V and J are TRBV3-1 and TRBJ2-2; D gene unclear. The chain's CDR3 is CASSQAPPNTGELFF. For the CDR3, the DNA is TGTGCCAGCAGCCAAGCTCCACCCAACACCGGGGAGCTGTTTTTT.